Shown below are 15 T cell receptor beta chains from a single sample sequenced in a study of identical twins (dated by TCRdb to the mid-2010s). Libraries were constructed by 5' RACE. The sequencer listed for this sample is Illumina HiSeq 2000. Starting from the raw public reads, TCRdb applied fastp trimming at Q25, assembled clones with MiXCR and retained in-frame beta chains. Entries that share a CDR3 protein sequence are merged under the most common genes and DNA. The sample table records 350,000 to 600,000 distinct CDR3 sequences; 12% to 15% of these occur just once. The top ten clones comprise about 0.53% of the sample. These data were also filed under a second study, of yellow fever vaccine responses in identical twins.

The specimen sequenced was CD4+ T cells sorted from blood. These receptors originate from a woman younger than 30 in good health.

V and J are TRBV7-2 and TRBJ2-7; no clear D gene. V was clipped by 2 bases and J by 0 bases, with 17 bases between them. The CDR3 runs to 17 residues. Germline CDR1 and CDR2: SGHTA and FQGNSA. CDR3 in amino acids: CASSLPESEYVSYEQYF. DNA for the CDR3: TGTGCCAGCAGCTTACCAGAATCAGAGTATGTCTCCTACGAGCAGTACTTC.

The rearrangement joins TRBV11-3 to TRBJ2-7, with unresolved D. The CDR3 loop spans 12 amino acids. Germline lookup yields CDR1 SGHNT and CDR2 YENEEA. Trimming took 4 bases from V and 3 from J, leaving 7 bases between them. The CDR3: CASSSNRYEQYF. CDR3 DNA: TGTGCCAGCAGCTCTAACCGCTACGAGCAGTACTTC.

The genes are TRBV6-1 and TRBJ2-2; 11 bases are a match to TRBD2. With 11 bases clipped from V and 3 bases from J, the junction kept 2 bases outside the gene matches. Germline CDR1 is MNHNS and CDR2 is SASEGT. There are 13 residues in the CDR3. CDR3 nucleotides: TGTGCCGGGACTAGCGGATACACCGGGGAGCTGTTTTTT. This sequence encodes CAGTSGYTGELFF.

In this sample, this clonotype turned up a few times. Here the CDR3 reads CASSSQVTGELFF. The CDR3 DNA reads as TGTGCCAGCAGCTCCCAAGTCACCGGGGAGCTGTTTTTT. The V and J genes are TRBV11-2 and TRBJ2-2; no definite D call. This CDR3 region has 13 residues. The V end lost 4 bases, the J end lost 4 bases, and 7 bases lay between the germline ends. CDR1 and CDR2 (germline): SGHAT, FQNNGV.

This rearrangement joins TRBV11-1 to TRBJ2-2; D unresolved. The V and J ends lost 1 base and 7 bases respectively, with 7 bases between them. Germline CDR1 reads SGHAT; CDR2 reads FQDESV (reference sequence). The CDR3 sequence is 13 residues long. CDR3 in DNA: TGTGCCAGCAGCTTAGTTCGGATCGGGGAGCTGTTTTTT. Translating gives CASSLVRIGELFF.

The table lists this clonotype with a few counts. This chain joins TRBV3-1 and TRBJ2-3; D ambiguous. Trimming stripped 4 bases from V and 2 bases from J, with 10 bases between. The CDR3 contains 14 residues. Per germline, CDR1 LGHDT and CDR2 YNNKEL (reference sequence). The CDR3 region is CASSLSRPTDTQYF. The CDR3, as DNA: TGTGCCAGCAGCCTGAGCAGGCCCACAGATACGCAGTATTTT.

This clonotype was observed a handful of times. The chain combines TRBV4-1 with TRBJ2-1; TRBD2 matches 9 bases. The CDR3 sequence is 13 residues long. CDR1 MGHRA and CDR2 YSYEKL come from the germline V gene. V gave up 4 bases and J gave up 16 bases; unmatched junction bases: 11. The chain's CDR3 is CASSPLGVAGEFF. CDR3 DNA sequence: TGCGCCAGCAGCCCGTTGGGGGTAGCGGGAGAATTCTTC.

V and J are TRBV12-5 and TRBJ2-3; 8 bases map to TRBD2. CDR3 size: 14 residues. V dropped 6 bases and J dropped 6; count of bases not matched to a gene: 8. From germline, CDR1 is LGHNT and CDR2 FRNRAP. In DNA, the CDR3 is TGTGCTAGTGGGCCCGGGACTAGTCCCGATACGCAGTATTTT. This gives the protein CASGPGTSPDTQYF. Supplemented by reference TRBV12-5 and TRBJ2-3, the full variable domain reads DARVTQTPRHKVTEMGQEVTMRCQPILGHNTVFWYRQTMMQGLELLAYFRNRAPLDDSGMPKDRFSAEMPDATLATLKIQPSEPRDSAVYFCASGPGTSPDTQYFGPGTRLTVL.

The J gene is TRBJ1-1, the V gene TRBV27; D is perhaps TRBD1 (5 bases). Germline CDR1 and CDR2: MNHEY and SMNVEV (reference sequence). CDR3 length equals 16 residues. Trimming removed 5 bases from V and 4 bases from J, with 20 bases in between. CDR3 nucleotides: TGTGCCAGCAGTCCCTACGGGGGGGTTCGGGGCACTGAAGCTTTCTTT. Protein product: CASSPYGGVRGTEAFF.

This clonotype was observed a handful of times. V is TRBV20-1 and J is TRBJ2-7; TRBD1 is a possible D gene (5 bases). Trimming shortened V by 3 bases and J by 6 bases, and 18 bases separated the two germline ends. The CDR3 loop spans 14 amino acids. Germline V gene sequence: CDR1 DFQATT, CDR2 SNEGSKA (reference sequence). The chain's CDR3 is CSASLIPGRSEQYF. CDR3 coding DNA: TGCAGTGCTAGTTTGATTCCAGGGCGGTCCGAGCAGTACTTC.

This clonotype was counted many times. The genes are TRBV25-1 and TRBJ2-7; 8 bases agree with TRBD1. The CDR3 length is 15 residues. V shed 4 bases and J 1 base; nucleotides not matched to a gene: 6. Germline loops: CDR1 MGHDK, CDR2 SYGVNS. CDR3 in amino acids: CASSGPGQDSYEQYF. For the CDR3, the DNA is TGTGCCAGCAGTGGACCGGGACAGGATTCCTACGAGCAGTACTTC.

The rearrangement links TRBV14 to TRBJ1-6, with 8 bases that match TRBD1. With V trimmed by 6 bases and J by 10 bases, 14 bases remained unmatched. There are 16 residues in the CDR3. Germline lookup yields CDR1 SGHDN and CDR2 FVKESK. DNA of the CDR3: TGTGCCAGCAGTCGTGACAGGGGCAAAGTGGGATCACCCCTCCACTTT. Protein: CASSRDRGKVGSPLHF.

In its sample, this clonotype was seen a few times. This sequence joins TRBV5-1 and TRBJ2-2; tentative D call: TRBD1 (5 bases). Germline lookup yields CDR1 SGHRS and CDR2 YFSETQ. CDR3 length: 14 residues. Between the trimmed V and J ends, which lost 4 bases and 1 base, there was a span of 8 bases. CDR3: CASSEQVNTGELFF. The CDR3 DNA sequence: TGCGCCAGCAGCGAACAGGTGAACACCGGGGAGCTGTTTTTT.

This clonotype showed up just a few times. The gene calls are TRBV11-2 and TRBJ2-7; 10 nucleotides match TRBD2. Germline loops: CDR1 SGHAT, CDR2 FQNNGV. This CDR3 comprises 15 residues. J was trimmed by 3 bases and V by 5 bases; bases with no gene match: 7. The CDR3 loop reads CASSNLAGAFYEQYF. The CDR3 DNA reads TGTGCCAGCAGCAACCTAGCGGGAGCTTTCTACGAGCAGTACTTC. Using reference TRBV11-2 and TRBJ2-7 for the parts outside the CDR3, the full variable domain is EAGVAQSPRYKIIEKRQSVAFWCNPISGHATLYWYQQILGQGPKLLIQFQNNGVVDDSQLPKDRFSAERLKGVDSTLKIQPAKLEDSAVYLCASSNLAGAFYEQYFGPGTRLTVT.

The chain couples TRBV7-9 to TRBJ2-7, with 9 bases that match TRBD1. V gave up 5 bases and J gave up 4 bases; unmatched junction bases: 9. Germline-derived CDR1 and CDR2 are SEHNR and FQNEAQ (reference sequence). The CDR3 has 15 residues. Here the CDR3 DNA reads TGTGCCAGCAGCCCTAAAGGACAGGGGATTTACGAGCAGTACTTC. Its translation is CASSPKGQGIYEQYF.